The rows below give T cell receptor beta chains drawn from one sample of a study of T cells in Graves' hyperthyroidism and ophthalmopathy. TCRdb used MiXCR to reprocess the multiplex PCR reads, holding one entry per CDR3 protein. Of around 580,000 distinct CDR3 sequences in the sample, about 45% were seen once. The sequenced sample consisted of peripheral blood or thyroid tissue (not recorded which). The receptors shown here come from a woman younger than 35 with Graves' hyperthyroidism. CDR3s include the opening cysteine and the closing phenylalanine or tryptophan. The D gene is left open where the match is weak. A clone size is listed for some rows: how often the clone was seen (once, few, many), or a class if it is expanded.

v_gene	j_gene	abundance	d_gene	CDR3nt	CDR3aa
TRBV20-1	TRBJ1-5	many	-	TGCAGTGCTAGCCGGTTCGGACTCAATCAGCCCCAGCATTTT	CSASRFGLNQPQHF
TRBV2	TRBJ2-1	-	TRBD1	TGTGCCAGCAGTGAAAGGGACAGGGACCCCAATGAGCAGTTCTTC	CASSERDRDPNEQFF
TRBV6-1	TRBJ2-7	many	-	TGTGCCAGCAGTGAAGAGGTCAACTACGAGCAGTACTTC	CASSEEVNYEQYF
TRBV5-1	TRBJ2-7	-	TRBD2	TGCGCCAGCAGCGAATCTAGCGGGACCTACGAGCAGTACTTC	CASSESSGTYEQYF
TRBV14	TRBJ2-5	many	-	TGTGCCAGCAGCCAAGATCCGGGGGAAGAGACCCAGTACTTC	CASSQDPGEETQYF
TRBV6-5	TRBJ2-7	many	TRBD2	TGTGCCAGCAGTCCCCCGGGACTAGCGTCCTACGAGCAGTACTTC	CASSPPGLASYEQYF
TRBV12-5	TRBJ1-5	-	-	TGTGCTAGTGGTTTGGTACAGGGCGCGCCCCAGCATTTT	CASGLVQGAPQHF
TRBV19	TRBJ1-3	many	-	TGTGCCAGTACCGGAGGAGGTGAGGGGGAAGTTCACTCTGGAAACACCATATATTTT	CASTGGGEGEVHSGNTIYF
TRBV19	TRBJ1-2	-	-	TGTGCCAGTAGTATCCCCGTCCGGCCTTTGGATGGCTACACCTTC	CASSIPVRPLDGYTF
TRBV7-2	TRBJ2-3	-	-	TGTGCCAGCAGCTTAGGTGGAGGGGGAGCCCGCACAGATACGCAGTATTTT	CASSLGGGGARTDTQYF
TRBV10-2	TRBJ2-2	few	-	TGCGCCAGCTTTCGAGGGGTCGGGGAGCTGTTTTTT	CASFRGVGELFF
TRBV7-7	TRBJ2-5	many	TRBD1	TGTGCCAGCAGCGATTGGACAGGGAGCCAAGAGACCCAGTACTTC	CASSDWTGSQETQYF
TRBV7-9	TRBJ1-4	-	-	TGTGCCAGCAGCTCCAGTCAGGAGGGGAATAATGAAAAACTGTTTTTT	CASSSSQEGNNEKLFF
TRBV7-3	TRBJ2-7	-	TRBD2	TGTGCCAGCAGCTCGATGGGACTAGCGGAGGGCGATGAGCAGTACTTC	CASSSMGLAEGDEQYF
TRBV20-1	TRBJ1-2	few	TRBD1	TGCAGTGCTAGAGAAGGTGCCGACAGGGGGGCAGGCTACACCTTC	CSAREGADRGAGYTF
TRBV19	TRBJ2-7	many	-	TGTGCCAGTAGTATGGCAGCCGGGGGCACCCTATACGAGCAGTACTTC	CASSMAAGGTLYEQYF
TRBV20-1	TRBJ1-5	many	TRBD1	TGCAGTGCTAGAGGGGACAGGTGGGCCGAGCCCCAGCATTTT	CSARGDRWAEPQHF
TRBV25-1	TRBJ2-2	-	-	TGTGCCAGCAGTGACCCCACCATCCTAGGGGACACCGGGGAGCTGTTTTTT	CASSDPTILGDTGELFF
TRBV7-8	TRBJ2-7	-	TRBD1	TGTGCCTGGCACAGGGGTTTGTCCTACGAGCAGCACTTC	CAWHRGLSYEQHF
TRBV5-5	TRBJ1-5	many	-	TGTGCCAGCAGCTTTTTCGGGAGCAATCAGCCCCAGCATTTT	CASSFFGSNQPQHF
TRBV5-1	TRBJ2-1	-	TRBD2	TGCGCCGGCAGCTTGCCGTTCCGAGGGACTAGCGGGAGTAGCTACAATGAGCAGTTCTTC	CAGSLPFRGTSGSSYNEQFF
TRBV2	TRBJ2-2	many	TRBD2	TGTGCCAGCAGTCAACTAGCGGGAGAACCCGGGGAGCTGTTTTTT	CASSQLAGEPGELFF
TRBV27	TRBJ2-7	many	TRBD1	TGTGCCAGCAGTTTTACAGGGGGCGCGAACTACGAGCAGTACTTC	CASSFTGGANYEQYF
TRBV7-9	TRBJ2-5	many	-	TGTGCCAGCAGCTTTAACGGGCAGCCTGAGGAGACCCAGTACTTC	CASSFNGQPEETQYF
TRBV29-1	TRBJ2-5	-	TRBD1	TGCAGCGTTGAAGGACAGGGTGGGACCCAGTACTTC	CSVEGQGGTQYF
TRBV29-1	TRBJ1-2	-	-	TGCAGCGTTGACCACTCGGGGGGCTGGAGCTACACCTTC	CSVDHSGGWSYTF
TRBV7-9	TRBJ2-7	-	-	TGTGCCAGCAGCGAGGGGGGGGACGAGCAGTACTTC	CASSEGGDEQYF
TRBV18	TRBJ1-3	-	TRBD1	TGTGCCAGCTCACTGGACAGGGGACTTTCTGGAAACACCATATATTTT	CASSLDRGLSGNTIYF
TRBV20-1	TRBJ2-7	many	TRBD1	TGCAGTGGGATTAGTAGGGGGCCCACCTACGAGCAGTACTTC	CSGISRGPTYEQYF
TRBV12-3/TRBV12-4	TRBJ1-1	many	-	TGTGCCAGTAGTTCGGGGGCGCTGGAAAACACTGAAGCTTTCTTT	CASSSGALENTEAFF
TRBV7-2	TRBJ2-5	many	-	TGTGCCAGCAGCATGGGACTTCAAGAGACCCAGTACTTC	CASSMGLQETQYF
TRBV12-3/TRBV12-4	TRBJ2-5	-	-	TGTGTCAGCAGTCCGGACAAAGAGACCCAGTACTTC	CVSSPDKETQYF
TRBV4-1	TRBJ1-5	-	-	TGCGCCAGCAGCCGAGAAGGACGGCCAACCCAGCATTTT	CASSREGRPTQHF
TRBV9	TRBJ1-2	-	-	TGTGCCAGCAGCGTAGATGGGTCAGCCCAAGGCTACACCTTC	CASSVDGSAQGYTF
TRBV20-1	TRBJ1-2	many	-	TGCAGTGCTAGGGACACTGGGAGGTATGGCTACACCTTC	CSARDTGRYGYTF
TRBV4-1	TRBJ2-7	many	-	TGCGCCAGCAGCCAAGTCCTACTAGGAAGAAGCTACGAGCAGTACTTC	CASSQVLLGRSYEQYF
TRBV24-1	TRBJ1-5	once	TRBD1	TGTGCCACCAGTGATGCAGAAGTGACAGGGTATCAGCCCCAGCATTTT	CATSDAEVTGYQPQHF
TRBV5-1	TRBJ2-2	-	TRBD2	TGCGCCAGCAGCTTGGATCCCGGGCTAGCGGACTCGAACACCGGGGAGCTGTTTTTT	CASSLDPGLADSNTGELFF
TRBV5-1	TRBJ1-1	many	-	TGCGCCAGCAGCACACCTGACAGGAACACTGAAGCTTTCTTT	CASSTPDRNTEAFF
TRBV7-9	TRBJ1-5	-	TRBD1	TGTGCCAGCAGTATCGACGGGACAGGACAAGAGACCCAGCATTTT	CASSIDGTGQETQHF
TRBV9	TRBJ1-6	many	TRBD1	TGTGCCAGCAGCTCCCGGGACAGGGGACTAGGAACACCCCTCCACTTT	CASSSRDRGLGTPLHF
TRBV25-1	TRBJ2-7	-	TRBD1	TGTGCCACCCTTGAGACAGGGGCCTACGAGCAGTACTTC	CATLETGAYEQYF
TRBV5-1	TRBJ2-1	once	-	TGCGCCAGCAGCTTGGACGGCGGAACTTACAATGAGCAGTTCTTC	CASSLDGGTYNEQFF
TRBV7-2	TRBJ1-5	-	-	TGTGCCAGCAGCTCAAAGGGGGGGGTCAGGGACGCCCAGCCCCAGCATTTT	CASSSKGGVRDAQPQHF
TRBV29-1	TRBJ1-5	-	TRBD1	TGCAGCGCTAGACAGGGGGCGCGGAACCAGCCCCAGCATTTT	CSARQGARNQPQHF
TRBV2	TRBJ2-7	-	-	TGTGCCAGCAGTGAAGGCGGGATTCCTTACGAGCAGTACTTC	CASSEGGIPYEQYF
TRBV20-1	TRBJ2-5	-	TRBD2	TGCAGTGCTAGATCAGCGCGGGAGTCCCAGTACTTC	CSARSARESQYF
TRBV20-1	TRBJ2-2	-	-	TGCAGTGCTAGGGGGCCGGGGGAGCTGTTTTTT	CSARGPGELFF
TRBV20-1	TRBJ2-7	-	TRBD2	TGCAGTTCTAAAGCGGGAGGGCGGGGTAATGAGCAGTACTTC	CSSKAGGRGNEQYF
TRBV14	TRBJ1-1	-	TRBD1	TGTGCCAGCAGCCAATACCGGACAGGGGTTAGTGAAGCTTTCTTT	CASSQYRTGVSEAFF